This T cell receptor beta chain is from a study of T-cell memory formation after mild COVID-19. TCRdb redid the calling of the 5' RACE reads with MiXCR, one entry per CDR3 protein. The data contain fewer than 350,000 distinct CDR3 sequences, about 13% of them singletons. With 3 bases removed from V and 3 bases from J, the gap between germline ends came to 14 bases. This CDR3 spans 15 amino acids. Germline loops: CDR1 SGHDT, CDR2 YYEEEE. This sequence was found in a man aged 18 to 29 who had mild COVID-19 (a few samples of this study predate the infection). Cell type and time point are not known. The sequencing sample was made of PBMCs or a T cell subset sorted from them (not recorded which). V gene TRBV5-6 combines with J gene TRBJ2-3, with a possible D match to TRBD1 (5 bases). In DNA, the CDR3 is TGTGCCAGCAGCTGGGGCGAGATAGGGACAGATACGCAGTATTTT. Amino acids: CASSWGEIGTDTQYF.